The 22 T cell receptor beta chains given below trace back to one sample, sequenced in a study of shared clonotypes between healthy human individuals. Generated by immunoSEQ multiplex PCR, the TCRdb table keeps only in-frame clones and is missing some. The sample shows some 1 million clones, about 70% of them seen only once. The sample consisted of memory CD4+ T cells sorted from blood. Subset in this sample: CD45RA-negative fraction. The receptors stem from a man aged 18-30 years in good health.

This clone occurred many times. The same CDR3 arises from other DNA sequences in this sample as well. The chain recombines TRBV6-5 with TRBJ1-2; 7 nucleotides align to TRBD1. The CDR3 spans 15 residues. The V and J ends lost 5 bases and 4 bases, in that order; junction bases with no gene match: 10. The germline V gene has CDR1 MNHEY and CDR2 SVGAGI. The CDR3 spells CASSSQEGQPYGYTF. The CDR3 DNA follows: TGTGCCAGCAGTAGCCAGGAGGGACAGCCCTATGGCTACACCTTC.

About this clone itself: With a much larger clone just one base away, this may be a read error. Distinct nucleotide sequences in the sample also encode this CDR3. The V call is TRBV5-1, the J call TRBJ2-3; no clear D. Deletions cut 0 bases from V and 3 bases from J, with 2 bases between. Germline CDR1 and CDR2: SGHRS and YFSETQ. The CDR3 extends over 12 amino acids. The CDR3 here is CASSLETDTQYF. DNA for the CDR3: TGCGCCAGCAGCTTGGAGACAGATACGCAGTATTTT.

The chain joins TRBV5-4 to TRBJ2-3; 9 bases align to TRBD2. The CDR3 has 16 amino acids. Per germline, CDR1 SGHNT and CDR2 YYREEE (reference sequence). With V trimmed by 1 base and J by 4 bases, 7 bases remained unmatched. The CDR3 DNA follows: TGTGCCAGCAGCTTGATCCTCGCGGGGGGGTCAGATACGCAGTATTTT. Translated: CASSLILAGGSDTQYF.

The rearrangement links TRBV5-4 to TRBJ2-3; TRBD2 might be the D (5 bases). V lost 4 bases to trimming and J lost 0 bases, with 12 bases between them. The CDR3 runs 15 residues. The germline gives CDR1 SGHNT, CDR2 YYREEE (reference sequence). The CDR3 reads CASSKDWTSTDTQYF. The CDR3 region has the DNA TGTGCCAGCAGCAAGGACTGGACTAGCACAGATACGCAGTATTTT. Variable domain in full (rest from reference TRBV5-4 and TRBJ2-3): ETGVTQSPTHLIKTRGQQVTLRCSSQSGHNTVSWYQQALGQGPQFIFQYYREEENGRGNFPPRFSGLQFPNYSSELNVNALELDDSALYLCASSKDWTSTDTQYFGPGTRLTVL.

The table lists this clone with a count of one. V gene TRBV2 combines with J gene TRBJ2-3; the D gene is possibly TRBD2 (6 bases). V was clipped by 6 bases and J by 1 base, with 20 bases between them. Looked up from germline, CDR1 is SNHLY and CDR2 is FYNNEI. This CDR3 is 17 amino acids long. CDR3 nucleotide sequence: TGTGCCAGCAGAGCCCCGGGACTGGTAGCGGGCACAGATACGCAGTATTTT. Its protein is CASRAPGLVAGTDTQYF.

About this clone itself: The same CDR3 also results from other DNA sequences found in this sample. The chain combines TRBV6-6 with TRBJ2-5, with no clear D. Per the germline V gene, CDR1 is MNHNY and CDR2 is SVGAGI (reference sequence). Deletions cut 3 bases from V and 3 bases from J, with 2 bases between. There are 11 residues in the CDR3. CDR3 sequence: CASSYKETQYF. For the CDR3, the DNA is TGTGCCAGCAGTTATAAAGAGACCCAGTACTTC.

The chain has TRBV7-3 and TRBJ1-2; 7 bases align to TRBD1. V shed 4 bases and J 6 bases; nucleotides not matched to a gene: 8. In germline, CDR1 is SGHTA, CDR2 FQGTGA. The CDR3 runs 14 residues. The CDR3 sequence: CASSSTGRSDGYTF. The DNA of the CDR3 is TGTGCCAGCAGCTCGACAGGGAGATCCGATGGCTACACCTTC.

The CDR3 loop is CAWSSLGGQGVYYGYTF. The DNA for the CDR3 is TGTGCCTGGAGTTCTCTGGGGGGACAGGGTGTTTATTATGGCTACACCTTC. This rearrangement joins TRBV30 to TRBJ1-2; 9 nucleotides agree with TRBD1. This CDR3 region has 17 residues. The V gene's germline CDR1 is GTSNPN and CDR2 SVGIG (reference sequence). V was clipped by 2 bases and J by 5 bases; unmatched bases: 15.

With respect to this clone: The same CDR3 also results from other DNA sequences found in this sample. The chain recombines TRBV19 with TRBJ1-1; no clear D. From germline, CDR1 is LNHDA and CDR2 SQIVND (reference sequence). The CDR3 is 14 residues long. V was clipped by 3 bases and J by 2 bases, with 10 bases between them. The DNA of the CDR3 is TGTGCCAGTAGTATGAGGGAGTTAAACACTGAAGCTTTCTTT. This sequence encodes CASSMRELNTEAFF.

This clone showed up just a few times. This chain links TRBV9 with TRBJ2-1; weak D call: TRBD2 (6 bases). V lost 3 bases and J 4 bases, leaving 8 bases between the germline ends. The CDR3 covers 13 residues. Per germline, CDR1 SGDLS and CDR2 YYNGEE. The CDR3 here is CASSAGTYNEQFF. As DNA, the CDR3 is TGTGCCAGCAGCGCCGGGACTTACAATGAGCAGTTCTTC.

This clone was counted a few times. V and J are TRBV5-1 and TRBJ1-1; D ambiguous. Germline V lookup: CDR1 SGHRS, CDR2 YFSETQ. The germline V and J ends were trimmed by 4 bases and 1 base, with 5 bases remaining between them. This CDR3 has 12 amino acids. In DNA, the CDR3 is TGCGCCAGCAGCAAGGAGAACACTGAAGCTTTCTTT. Residues: CASSKENTEAFF.

J is TRBJ2-3 and V is TRBV28, with 10 bases matching TRBD2. The CDR3 runs to 17 residues. Losses at the gene ends were 4 bases for V and 0 bases for J; bases not matched to a gene: 7. Germline-derived CDR1 and CDR2 are MDHEN and SYDVKM. The chain's CDR3 is CASSSTGLAASTDTQYF. The CDR3 DNA reads as TGTGCCAGCAGTTCTACAGGACTAGCGGCTAGCACAGATACGCAGTATTTT.

This clone was recorded many times. The J gene is TRBJ2-3, the V gene TRBV9; D ambiguous. The CDR3 has 15 residues. V was cut by 0 bases and J by 4 bases, with 12 bases left in between. CDR1 is SGDLS and CDR2 is YYNGEE in the germline V gene. CDR3 residues: CASSVDLGTSDTQYF. In DNA form, the CDR3 reads TGTGCCAGCAGCGTAGACCTAGGAACCTCAGATACGCAGTATTTT.

The rearrangement links TRBV5-4 to TRBJ1-5, with unresolved D. The germline V and J ends were trimmed by 0 bases and 4 bases, with 11 bases remaining between them. Germline values: CDR1 SGHNT, CDR2 YYREEE (reference sequence). The CDR3 is 15 residues long. The CDR3 DNA sequence: TGTGCCAGCAGCTTGGATCGGGTGGGGAATCAGCCCCAGCATTTT. Translation gives CASSLDRVGNQPQHF.

The chain recombines TRBV7-8 with TRBJ2-6, with no clear D. Germline V gene lookup returns CDR1 SGHVS and CDR2 FQNEAQ. Trimming removed 2 bases from V and 0 bases from J, with 14 bases in between. The CDR3 is 18 amino acids. In DNA form, the CDR3 reads TGTGCCAGCAGCTTACCCTCGATATCCCCCTCTGGGGCCAACGTCCTGACTTTC. Protein sequence: CASSLPSISPSGANVLTF.

The chain employs TRBV7-9 and TRBJ2-3; 13 nucleotides match TRBD2. The germline gives CDR1 SEHNR, CDR2 FQNEAQ (reference sequence). The CDR3 extends over 16 amino acids. The V gene end was trimmed by 3 bases and the J gene end by 2 bases; junction bases not matched to a gene: 2. The CDR3 DNA sequence: TGTGCCAGCAGCTTGGGACTAGCGGGGACCACAGATACGCAGTATTTT. As protein: CASSLGLAGTTDTQYF. Full variable domain (missing parts from reference TRBV7-9 and TRBJ2-3): DTGVSQNPRHKITKRGQNVTFRCDPISEHNRLYWYRQTLGQGPEFLTYFQNEAQLEKSRLLSDRFSAERPKGSFSTLEIQRTEQGDSAMYLCASSLGLAGTTDTQYFGPGTRLTVL.

V is TRBV2 and J is TRBJ1-5; D call uncertain. The V gene's germline CDR1 is SNHLY and CDR2 FYNNEI. CDR3 length equals 13 residues. Trimming cost V 4 bases and J 6 bases, with 10 bases left between them. Written as DNA, the CDR3 is TGTGCCAGCAGTGTTGGGGAAATTCAGCCCCAGCATTTT. Translation gives CASSVGEIQPQHF.

The gene calls are TRBV7-2 and TRBJ2-3; no reliable D call. V was cut by 5 bases and J by 5 bases, with 11 bases left in between. CDR3 length: 13 amino acids. Per the germline V gene, CDR1 is SGHTA and CDR2 is FQGNSA. CDR3 sequence (DNA): TGTGCCAGCAGCGCTTTGACTGGAGATACGCAGTATTTT. Translating it yields CASSALTGDTQYF.

The J gene is TRBJ2-3, the V gene TRBV7-8; 8 nucleotides align to TRBD2. Germline-derived CDR1 and CDR2 are SGHVS and FQNEAQ. With V trimmed by 3 bases and J by 6 bases, 5 bases remained unmatched. The CDR3 contains 14 residues. The CDR3 is CASSLTGGPDTQYF. The DNA for the CDR3 is TGTGCCAGCAGCTTGACGGGAGGGCCCGATACGCAGTATTTT.

Of note for this clone: Possible read error: a much larger clone is one base away. Other nucleotide sequences in the sample specify the same CDR3. The V and J genes are TRBV5-4 and TRBJ1-2; 7 bases are shared with TRBD1. With V trimmed by 4 bases and J by 2 bases, 2 bases remained unmatched. The germline V gene has CDR1 SGHNT and CDR2 YYREEE (reference sequence). This CDR3 contains 13 residues. CDR3 sequence: CASSPDRNYGYTF. As DNA, the CDR3 is TGTGCCAGCAGCCCGGACAGGAACTATGGCTACACCTTC.

V usage is TRBV11-2 and J usage is TRBJ1-5, with 8 bases that match TRBD1. CDR1 SGHAT and CDR2 FQNNGV come from the germline V gene. CDR3 length: 14 amino acids. The V segment lost 6 bases and the J segment 3 bases; nucleotides outside the gene matches: 4. CDR3 sequence (DNA): TGTGCCAGCAGAGCAGGGGGCCCCAATCAGCCCCAGCATTTT. Its protein product is CASRAGGPNQPQHF.

V and J are TRBV7-2 and TRBJ2-5, with D unresolved. The V end was cut by 5 bases, the J end by 3 bases, with 13 bases between. The germline gives CDR1 SGHTA, CDR2 FQGNSA. This CDR3 spans 14 amino acids. CDR3 nucleotides: TGTGCCAGCAGCCCCCGGCGGCCGGAAGAGACCCAGTACTTC. Translated, it gives CASSPRRPEETQYF.